This TCR beta chain is from a study of vaccination and CD4 T cells after COVID-19. Oncomine TCR Beta short-read sequencing was applied to DNA from cultured CD4+ T cells. Extraction of genomic DNA was performed on cultured CD4+ T cells. TCRdb re-called the PCR reads with MiXCR, one entry per CDR3 protein. This repertoire shows some 7,800 distinct CDR3 sequences, approximately 60% found once; its top ten account for about 32%. J lost 2 bases, V lost 4 bases, and 7 bases had no gene match. The germline V gene encodes CDR1 MGHRA and CDR2 YSYEKL. CDR3 length: 17 amino acids. Turning to this clonotype: Its antigen is as yet unknown.

Treatment given: approximately nine-day PBMC culture with coronavirus spike peptide pools or control peptides (ViraFEST assay). Each well received about 2.1 million PBMCs, cultured with 10 IU/ml IL-2 and 9 to 10 ug/ml peptide pools. Each of days 3 and 7 saw half the medium replaced by fresh IL-2 medium. CD4+ T cells were isolated by negative selection after about ten days of culture. This clonotype originated in a human donor who had recovered from COVID-19. The V and J genes are TRBV4-1 and TRBJ2-3; 12 bases are shared with TRBD2. Sequencing used CD4+ T cells from blood, cultured in vitro. The CDR3 nucleotides are TGCGCCAGCAGCCGAGGGGGACTAGCGGGTCTCACAGATACGCAGTATTTT. Protein sequence: CASSRGGLAGLTDTQYF.